This T cell receptor (beta chain) was profiled in a study of blood T cell repertoires in COVID-19. Study context: Researchers got acute and convalescent COVID-19 samples from the United States, Italy and Spain. PBMCs, B-cell-depleted T cells, or T cells were the source of the cDNA or gDNA that made up the material.

In the original workflow: Nucleated cell number was recorded as an estimate derived from reference gene primer amplification. TCRdb's table, derived via immunoSEQ multiplex PCR, lists solely in-frame clones and lacks some. V, J and clone size are those of that table, while D and trimming were read from the DNA. The table lists 150,000 to 200,000 clones, around three quarters of them singletons. What was sequenced was PBMCs or T cells enriched from blood (not recorded which). The sequence came from a woman between 45 and 60 years old with acute COVID-19.

CDR3 nucleotides: TGCGCCAGCAGGCGAAGCGGGACAGGGACCACTGAAGCTTTCTTT. Protein sequence: CASRRSGTGTTEAFF. The chain uses TRBV5-1 and TRBJ1-1; 9 nucleotides agree with TRBD1. Trimming cost V 5 bases and J 4 bases; bases outside gene matches: 9. This CDR3 has 15 amino acids. Germline assignment: CDR1 SGHRS and CDR2 YFSETQ.